This TCR beta chain was obtained from a study of blood T cells in healthy people across ages. Whole-study findings and limits: Higher diversity and more naive CD4+ cells were features of long-lived donors, compared to aged donors.

The CDR3 spans 12 residues. Per the germline V gene, CDR1 is MDHEN and CDR2 is SYDVKM. Remarks on this clonotype: What it binds is not known.

Together with a sample-barcoded 5' primer, a J-beta primer mix was included in a second PCR lasting about 7 to 11 cycles. TCRdb re-called the 5' RACE reads through MiXCR, storing one row per CDR3 protein. The sample carries some 780,000 distinct CDR3 sequences, 56% recorded once. The chain is built from TRBV28 and TRBJ2-5; unclear D gene. The J call may not be correct, given that the DNA end is closer to TRBJ2-7. The receptor was derived from a middle-aged man in good health. Sequencing was done on a sample of blood. The chain's CDR3 is CASSSQHYEQYF. The CDR3 DNA follows: TGTGCCAGCAGTTCCCAGCACTACGAGCAGTACTTC.